This is a list of T cell receptor beta chains from one sample in a study of blood T cells in healthy people across ages. TCRdb ran MiXCR on the 5' RACE reads and lists one entry per CDR3 protein. The data contain 800,000 to 950,000 distinct CDR3 sequences, almost 30% of them singletons. The same specimen was also included in a second study, on T cells of mothers and their children.

Sequencing input: blood. All receptors come from a woman between 40 and 55 years old in good health. CDR3s include the opening cysteine and the closing phenylalanine or tryptophan. A D gene is named only where the DNA matches it firmly. Expanded clones are given a class, and other clones once, few, many or no size at all.

CDR3 protein: CSEIAEETQYF
CDR3 DNA: TGCAGTGAAATAGCGGAGGAGACCCAGTACTTC
D gene: .
J gene: TRBJ2-5
clone size: many
V gene: TRBV20-1

CDR3 protein: CTSNLQWGAEVNEQFF
CDR3 DNA: TGTACCAGCAACCTTCAGTGGGGGGCCGAAGTGAATGAGCAGTTCTTC
D gene: .
J gene: TRBJ2-1
clone size: .
V gene: TRBV28

CDR3 protein: CASSKVRADTQYF
CDR3 DNA: TGTGCCAGCAGCAAAGTCAGGGCGGATACGCAGTATTTT
D gene: .
J gene: TRBJ2-3
clone size: many
V gene: TRBV21-1

CDR3 protein: CASSLGREALNQPQHF
CDR3 DNA: TGTGCCAGCAGCTTGGGGAGGGAGGCCCTCAATCAGCCCCAGCATTTT
D gene: .
J gene: TRBJ1-5
clone size: .
V gene: TRBV5-6

CDR3 protein: CSVLTASTDTQYF
CDR3 DNA: TGCAGCGTTTTGACAGCTAGCACAGATACGCAGTATTTT
D gene: .
J gene: TRBJ2-3
clone size: many
V gene: TRBV29-1

CDR3 protein: CASSDSRGDTEAFF
CDR3 DNA: TGTGCCAGCAGTGATTCCAGGGGCGACACTGAAGCTTTCTTT
D gene: .
J gene: TRBJ1-1
clone size: .
V gene: TRBV2

CDR3 protein: CASSLFSGTGYGYTF
CDR3 DNA: TGTGCCAGCAGTTTATTCTCCGGGACAGGATATGGCTACACCTTC
D gene: TRBD1
J gene: TRBJ1-2
clone size: .
V gene: TRBV28

CDR3 protein: CAWSVPGVTNYGYTF
CDR3 DNA: TGTGCCTGGAGTGTACCAGGGGTTACTAACTATGGCTACACCTTC
D gene: .
J gene: TRBJ1-2
clone size: few
V gene: TRBV30

CDR3 protein: CAWSVRDSLNQPQHF
CDR3 DNA: TGTGCCTGGAGTGTACGGGACAGCCTCAATCAGCCCCAGCATTTT
D gene: TRBD1
J gene: TRBJ1-5
clone size: once
V gene: TRBV30

CDR3 protein: CASTQDRGQHEQYF
CDR3 DNA: TGTGCCAGCACCCAGGACAGGGGTCAGCACGAGCAGTACTTC
D gene: TRBD1
J gene: TRBJ2-7
clone size: many
V gene: TRBV5-8

CDR3 protein: CASTKSLGTNTEAFF
CDR3 DNA: TGTGCCAGCACCAAAAGCCTAGGGACAAACACTGAAGCTTTCTTT
D gene: .
J gene: TRBJ1-1
clone size: .
V gene: TRBV12-3/TRBV12-4

CDR3 protein: CASSAPGQGFEQYF
CDR3 DNA: TGTGCCAGCAGTGCGCCGGGACAGGGTTTCGAGCAGTACTTC
D gene: TRBD1
J gene: TRBJ2-7
clone size: many
V gene: TRBV28

CDR3 protein: CASSEARRAGGEKLFF
CDR3 DNA: TGTGCCAGCAGTGAAGCTCGTCGGGCAGGGGGTGAAAAACTGTTTTTT
D gene: TRBD1
J gene: TRBJ1-4
clone size: .
V gene: TRBV2

CDR3 protein: CASSIRRSGANVLTF
CDR3 DNA: TGTGCCAGCAGCATCAGGCGTTCTGGGGCCAACGTCCTGACTTTC
D gene: .
J gene: TRBJ2-6
clone size: few
V gene: TRBV7-2

CDR3 protein: CSARQDRGLGETQYF
CDR3 DNA: TGCAGTGCTAGACAGGACAGGGGGCTCGGGGAGACCCAGTACTTC
D gene: TRBD1
J gene: TRBJ2-5
clone size: .
V gene: TRBV20-1

CDR3 protein: CASSQVISPDTQYF
CDR3 DNA: TGCGCCAGCAGCCAAGTTATATCCCCAGATACGCAGTATTTT
D gene: .
J gene: TRBJ2-3
clone size: .
V gene: TRBV4-1

CDR3 protein: CASSLWATGTPDTQYF
CDR3 DNA: TGTGCCAGCAGCTTATGGGCTACGGGGACTCCAGATACGCAGTATTTT
D gene: .
J gene: TRBJ2-3
clone size: few
V gene: TRBV7-8

CDR3 protein: CASSQDGGTLREQYF
CDR3 DNA: TGTGCCAGCAGCCAGGATGGGGGAACCCTAAGGGAGCAGTACTTC
D gene: .
J gene: TRBJ2-5
clone size: many
V gene: TRBV3-1

CDR3 protein: CASSVDGRSGGKQFF
CDR3 DNA: TGTGCCAGCAGCGTAGACGGCAGGTCGGGGGGTAAGCAGTTCTTC
D gene: TRBD2
J gene: TRBJ2-1
clone size: many
V gene: TRBV9

CDR3 protein: CASSPFRGSYNEQFF
CDR3 DNA: TGTGCCAGCAGTCCCTTCAGGGGCTCCTACAATGAGCAGTTCTTC
D gene: .
J gene: TRBJ2-1
clone size: .
V gene: TRBV6-5

CDR3 protein: CASSFLTGNTEAFF
CDR3 DNA: TGTGCCAGCAGCTTTCTAACAGGGAACACTGAAGCTTTCTTT
D gene: .
J gene: TRBJ1-1
clone size: .
V gene: TRBV7-2

CDR3 protein: CASSIISITGELFF
CDR3 DNA: TGTGCCAGCAGTATCATTTCAATCACCGGGGAGCTGTTTTTT
D gene: .
J gene: TRBJ2-2
clone size: .
V gene: TRBV2

CDR3 protein: CASSPSTGTGYNEQFF
CDR3 DNA: TGCGCCAGCAGCCCCTCCACAGGGACCGGGTACAATGAGCAGTTCTTC
D gene: .
J gene: TRBJ2-1
clone size: .
V gene: TRBV5-1

CDR3 protein: CASSLAGFAGERFF
CDR3 DNA: TGTGCCAGCAGCTTAGCGGGGTTCGCCGGGGAGCGGTTTTTT
D gene: .
J gene: TRBJ2-2
clone size: .
V gene: TRBV7-2

CDR3 protein: CASSRDGGHPFNEQFF
CDR3 DNA: TGTGCCAGCAGTCGCGATGGGGGGCACCCCTTCAATGAGCAGTTCTTC
D gene: .
J gene: TRBJ2-1
clone size: .
V gene: TRBV12-3/TRBV12-4

CDR3 protein: CASSLLGSLSYEQYF
CDR3 DNA: TGCGCCAGCAGCTTGTTAGGGTCTCTATCCTACGAGCAGTACTTC
D gene: .
J gene: TRBJ2-7
clone size: many
V gene: TRBV5-1

CDR3 protein: CASSSGFRDTSNYGYTF
CDR3 DNA: TGTGCCAGCAGTTCGGGTTTCCGGGACACCTCTAACTATGGCTACACCTTC
D gene: .
J gene: TRBJ1-2
clone size: many
V gene: TRBV6-2/TRBV6-3

CDR3 protein: CSAPGQGGSPYNEQFF
CDR3 DNA: TGCAGTGCCCCGGGACAGGGAGGTTCCCCCTACAATGAGCAGTTCTTC
D gene: TRBD1
J gene: TRBJ2-1
clone size: .
V gene: TRBV20-1

CDR3 protein: CASSSGLQGDTQYF
CDR3 DNA: TGTGCCAGCAGCTCAGGCCTCCAGGGGGATACGCAGTATTTT
D gene: .
J gene: TRBJ2-3
clone size: .
V gene: TRBV28

CDR3 protein: CASSDLGQGNPDTQYF
CDR3 DNA: TGTGCCAGCAGTGACCTGGGACAGGGTAACCCAGATACGCAGTATTTT
D gene: TRBD1
J gene: TRBJ2-3
clone size: .
V gene: TRBV25-1

CDR3 protein: CSARDLGSGAIINEQFF
CDR3 DNA: TGCAGTGCTAGAGATCTGGGTAGCGGTGCTATTATCAATGAGCAGTTCTTC
D gene: .
J gene: TRBJ2-1
clone size: few
V gene: TRBV20-1

CDR3 protein: CASSPITHSYEQYF
CDR3 DNA: TGTGCCAGCAGCCCCATAACCCACTCCTACGAGCAGTACTTC
D gene: .
J gene: TRBJ2-7
clone size: few
V gene: TRBV14

CDR3 protein: CASSQAGTVSYEQYF
CDR3 DNA: TGCGCCAGCAGCCAAGCCGGGACAGTTTCCTACGAGCAGTACTTC
D gene: TRBD1
J gene: TRBJ2-7
clone size: many
V gene: TRBV4-1

CDR3 protein: CASAPSTLNYGYTF
CDR3 DNA: TGTGCTAGTGCCCCCTCCACTCTTAACTATGGCTACACCTTC
D gene: .
J gene: TRBJ1-2
clone size: many
V gene: TRBV12-5

CDR3 protein: CSATPYRSNYGYTF
CDR3 DNA: TGCAGTGCGACGCCCTATAGGAGTAACTATGGCTACACCTTC
D gene: .
J gene: TRBJ1-2
clone size: .
V gene: TRBV20-1

CDR3 protein: CASTVQGLLADGYTF
CDR3 DNA: TGTGCCAGCACCGTACAGGGACTCCTGGCCGATGGCTACACCTTC
D gene: .
J gene: TRBJ1-2
clone size: few
V gene: TRBV12-3/TRBV12-4

CDR3 protein: CASSTGGRGYTF
CDR3 DNA: TGTGCCAGCAGTACAGGGGGCCGTGGCTACACCTTC
D gene: TRBD1
J gene: TRBJ1-2
clone size: .
V gene: TRBV28

CDR3 protein: CSAPPRPTTSGANVLTF
CDR3 DNA: TGCAGTGCTCCCCCTAGACCTACGACCTCTGGGGCCAACGTCCTGACTTTC
D gene: .
J gene: TRBJ2-6
clone size: .
V gene: TRBV20-1

CDR3 protein: CASSDDLSWSTNTGELFF
CDR3 DNA: TGTGCCAGCAGTGATGACTTGAGCTGGTCCACGAACACCGGGGAGCTGTTTTTT
D gene: .
J gene: TRBJ2-2
clone size: once
V gene: TRBV6-1

CDR3 protein: CASSLFHGDEQYF
CDR3 DNA: TGCGCCAGCAGCCTCTTCCACGGCGACGAGCAGTACTTC
D gene: .
J gene: TRBJ2-7
clone size: few
V gene: TRBV4-3

CDR3 protein: CASSQDPSGSSYNSPLHF
CDR3 DNA: TGTGCCAGCAGCCAAGATCCTTCGGGGAGCTCCTATAATTCACCCCTCCACTTT
D gene: .
J gene: TRBJ1-6
clone size: few
V gene: TRBV4-2